Below, 11 T cell receptor beta chains from the same sample are listed, as sequenced in a study of OX40 agonist ivuxolimab in advanced cancers. Data came from immunoSEQ multiplex PCR; TCRdb stores just in-frame clones and leaves some out. The table includes about 88,000 clones, around 83% detected once. The source was CD4+ or CD8+ T cells sorted from blood, collected in a trial of the OX40 agonist ivuxolimab. The receptors derive from an adult with an advanced solid tumor such as melanoma, head and neck, liver or kidney cancer.

This chain uses TRBV4-3 with TRBJ2-7; possibly TRBD1 for D (5 bases). Germline CDR1 and CDR2: LGHNA and YSLEER. This CDR3 comprises 14 residues. V lost 2 bases and J 6 bases, leaving 14 bases between the germline ends. The CDR3 protein is CASSQHPQGREQYF. CDR3 nucleotides: TGCGCCAGCAGCCAACACCCGCAGGGTCGCGAGCAGTACTTC.

V and J are TRBV5-5 and TRBJ1-1; D might be TRBD1 (6 bases). V was cut by 0 bases and J by 3 bases, with 9 bases left in between. The CDR3 sequence is 14 residues long. Per the germline V gene, CDR1 is SGHKS and CDR2 is YYEKEE (reference sequence). CDR3 protein: CASSLDRAYTEAFF. The CDR3 DNA reads as TGTGCCAGCAGCTTGGACAGGGCCTACACTGAAGCTTTCTTT.

The chain has TRBV4-3 and TRBJ2-7; D might be TRBD2 (7 bases). Per the germline V gene, CDR1 is LGHNA and CDR2 is YSLEER. The germline V and J ends were trimmed by 1 base and 3 bases, with 16 bases remaining between them. The CDR3 loop spans 16 amino acids. The CDR3 bases are TGCGCCAGCAGCCAAGTTCAGGGGCGGGGGCTCTACGAGCAGTACTTC. It yields the protein CASSQVQGRGLYEQYF.

The chain employs TRBV4-3 and TRBJ1-2; 10 bases match TRBD1. There are 15 residues in the CDR3. V trimming: 1 base; J trimming: 3 bases; junction bases outside the gene matches: 2. Germline V lookup: CDR1 LGHNA, CDR2 YSLEER. Here the CDR3 reads CASSQAGTGDYGYTF. The CDR3 bases are TGCGCCAGCAGCCAAGCCGGGACAGGGGACTATGGCTACACCTTC.

The rearrangement uses TRBV7-3 and TRBJ2-3; D remains unclear. The germline V gene encodes CDR1 SGHTA and CDR2 FQGTGA. The CDR3 extends over 13 amino acids. The germline V and J ends were trimmed by 5 bases and 4 bases, with 10 bases remaining between them. This CDR3 is CASSTQTADTQYF. Here the CDR3 DNA reads TGTGCCAGCAGCACACAGACGGCAGATACGCAGTATTTT. Full variable domain (missing parts from reference TRBV7-3 and TRBJ2-3): GAGVSQTPSNKVTEKGKYVELRCDPISGHTALYWYRQSLGQGPEFLIYFQGTGAADDSGLPNDRFFAVRPEGSVSTLKIQRTERGDSAVYLCASSTQTADTQYFGPGTRLTVL.

As DNA, the CDR3 is TGTGCCAGCAGCTCCCCGACCCTAGATGAAAAACTGTTTTTT. Its translation is CASSSPTLDEKLFF. The J gene is TRBJ1-4, the V gene TRBV5-5, with no clear D. Trimming removed 3 bases at V and 6 bases at J, with 12 bases between. Germline V gene lookup returns CDR1 SGHKS and CDR2 YYEKEE (reference sequence). The CDR3 consists of 14 residues. Full variable domain (outside the CDR3, taken from reference TRBV5-5 and TRBJ1-4): DAGVTQSPTHLIKTRGQQVTLRCSPISGHKSVSWYQQVLGQGPQFIFQYYEKEERGRGNFPDRFSARQFPNYSSELNVNALLLGDSALYLCASSSPTLDEKLFFGSGTQLSVL.

This chain connects TRBV5-1 to TRBJ1-2; D remains ambiguous. The CDR3 loop spans 14 amino acids. V was cut by 2 bases and J by 4 bases, with 12 bases left in between. Germline V gives CDR1 SGHRS, CDR2 YFSETQ. Here the CDR3 DNA reads TGCGCCAGCAGCTTAACGGCCGGCCCCTATGGCTACACCTTC. It yields the protein CASSLTAGPYGYTF. The variable domain in full, completed from reference TRBV5-1 and TRBJ1-2, reads KAGVTQTPRYLIKTRGQQVTLSCSPISGHRSVSWYQQTPGQGLQFLFEYFSETQRNKGNFPGRFSGRQFSNSRSEMNVSTLELGDSALYLCASSLTAGPYGYTFGSGTRLTVV.

CDR3 region: CASTDSFRAGELFF. The CDR3 DNA sequence: TGTGCCAGCACCGACTCCTTTCGTGCTGGGGAGCTGTTTTTT. The chain has TRBV28 and TRBJ2-2; D unclear. The CDR3 is made up of 14 amino acids. Germline CDR1 reads MDHEN; CDR2 reads SYDVKM. The V end lost 7 bases, the J end lost 8 bases, and 17 bases lay between the germline ends.

The rearrangement uses TRBV19 and TRBJ1-2; D unresolved. The germline CDR1 and CDR2 sequences are LNHDA and SQIVND (reference sequence). Trimming stripped 3 bases from V and 6 bases from J, with 14 bases between. This CDR3 is built from 14 residues. The CDR3 loop is CASSIGPPFDGYTF. The CDR3, as DNA: TGTGCCAGTAGTATTGGTCCGCCGTTTGATGGCTACACCTTC.

The rearrangement uses TRBV7-2 and TRBJ2-5; D may be TRBD1 (6 bases). The ends were cut back, 2 bases at V and 5 bases at J, with 12 bases in the middle. Per germline, CDR1 SGHTA and CDR2 FQGNSA. The CDR3 has 14 amino acids. CDR3 residues: CASSLQQGGETQYF. CDR3 DNA: TGTGCCAGCAGCTTACAACAGGGTGGGGAGACCCAGTACTTC.

V usage is TRBV6-1 and J usage is TRBJ2-1; no definite D call. CDR1 is MNHNS and CDR2 is SASEGT in the germline V gene. Trimming cost V 4 bases and J 10 bases, with 11 bases left between them. The CDR3 length is 12 residues. CDR3 in amino acids: CASSVQVWEQFF. In DNA, the CDR3 is TGTGCCAGCAGTGTACAAGTTTGGGAGCAGTTCTTC.